This record looks at one T cell receptor beta chain sequence and its context. The data derive from a study of identical twins. V was shortened by 3 bases and J by 2 bases, with 16 bases between the two germline ends. CDR1 and CDR2 (germline): DFQATT, SNEGSKA (reference sequence). This CDR3 region has 15 residues. Each CDR3 protein is one row after TCRdb ran MiXCR on the 5' RACE reads. The table includes roughly 480,000 distinct CDR3 sequences, roughly 26% detected once. This sample also appeared in a second study, on T cells expressing NK-cell markers.

The TCR originated in a woman between 18 and 30 years old in good health. V gene TRBV20-1 combines with J gene TRBJ1-1; D gene uncertain. Input material: CD4+ T cells sorted from blood. CDR3 sequence reads: CSASKSSWSNTEAFF. In nucleotides, the CDR3 is TGCAGTGCTAGTAAATCGTCGTGGTCTAACACTGAAGCTTTCTTT.